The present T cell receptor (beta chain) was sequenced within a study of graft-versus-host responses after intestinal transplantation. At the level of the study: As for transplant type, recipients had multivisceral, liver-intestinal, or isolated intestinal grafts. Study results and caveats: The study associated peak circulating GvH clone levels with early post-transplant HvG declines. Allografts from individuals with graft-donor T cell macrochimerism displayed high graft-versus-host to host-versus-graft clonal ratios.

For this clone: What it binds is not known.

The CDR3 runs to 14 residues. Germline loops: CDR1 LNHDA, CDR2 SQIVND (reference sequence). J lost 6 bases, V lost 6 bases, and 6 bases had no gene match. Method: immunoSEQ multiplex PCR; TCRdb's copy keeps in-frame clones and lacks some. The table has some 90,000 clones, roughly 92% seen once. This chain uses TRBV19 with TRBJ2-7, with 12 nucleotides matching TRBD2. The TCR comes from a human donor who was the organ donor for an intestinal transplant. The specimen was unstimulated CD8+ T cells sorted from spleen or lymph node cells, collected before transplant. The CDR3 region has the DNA TGTGCCAGTAGCCTAGCGGGGGGGCTTCTCGAGCAGTACTTC. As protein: CASSLAGGLLEQYF.